This passage covers 29 T cell receptor beta chains from one sample sequenced in a study of T cells after yellow fever vaccination. TCRdb processed the 5' RACE reads anew with MiXCR; each CDR3 protein has one entry. Of 500,000 to 650,000 distinct CDR3 sequences in the sample, 17% were seen once. The sequences come from PBMCs, collected 5 days after the first yellow fever vaccination. The receptors here all came from a man aged 18 to 30 who received the YFV17D yellow fever vaccine.

There are a few counts of this clonotype. This chain links TRBV4-2 with TRBJ2-5; perhaps D is TRBD1 or TRBD2 (5 bases each). CDR3 length: 16 residues. Germline V gene data show CDR1 as LGHNA and CDR2 as YNFKEQ. Trimming took 4 bases from V and 5 from J, leaving 20 bases between them. CDR3 sequence (DNA): TGTGCCAGCAGCCCCGAAACTAGGGGATCCTTGGAGACCCAGTACTTC. Translated: CASSPETRGSLETQYF.

This clonotype was counted a few times. The chain uses TRBV20-1 and TRBJ1-2; D ambiguous. The V end lost 3 bases, the J end lost 7 bases, and 12 bases lay between the germline ends. This CDR3 has 12 residues. The V gene's germline CDR1 is DFQATT and CDR2 SNEGSKA (reference sequence). The CDR3 protein is CSASEDFIGYTF. Written as DNA, the CDR3 is TGCAGTGCTAGCGAAGACTTTATTGGCTACACCTTC.

This clonotype was observed a handful of times. V is TRBV20-1 and J is TRBJ2-7; D unclear. Trimming removed 5 bases from V and 0 bases from J, with 20 bases in between. The CDR3 spans 16 residues. CDR1 DFQATT and CDR2 SNEGSKA come from the germline V gene (reference sequence). The CDR3 coding sequence is TGCAGTGCTCAACCTGACCCCCCTTCAGGCTCCTACGAGCAGTACTTC. Amino acids: CSAQPDPPSGSYEQYF.

This clonotype turned up a few times. This sequence joins TRBV12-3 or TRBV12-4 and TRBJ2-2; D may match TRBD1 or TRBD2 (6 bases each). Trimming removed 6 bases at V and 7 bases at J, with 18 bases between. This CDR3 is 15 amino acids long. CDR3 in amino acids: CASSHRGGRNGELFF. The CDR3 region has the DNA TGTGCCAGCAGCCATCGTGGGGGGCGAAACGGGGAGCTGTTTTTT.

This clonotype occurred a few times. The gene calls are TRBV3-1 and TRBJ2-3, with 12 nucleotides matching TRBD2. V was pared by 0 bases and J by 2 bases, with 6 bases of the junction left unmatched. The CDR3 is 18 amino acids. The germline gives CDR1 LGHDT, CDR2 YNNKEL (reference sequence). The CDR3: CASSQDLAGGPITDTQYF. CDR3 nucleotides: TGTGCCAGCAGCCAAGATCTAGCGGGGGGGCCAATCACAGATACGCAGTATTTT.

This clonotype occurred a few times. The chain links TRBV5-1 to TRBJ1-5; D is unclear. This CDR3 is built from 15 residues. The V gene lost 1 base and the J gene lost 4 bases, with 12 bases spanning the gap. From germline, CDR1 is SGHRS and CDR2 YFSETQ. CDR3 residues: CASSLWGIGNQPQHF. The CDR3, as DNA: TGCGCCAGCAGCTTGTGGGGTATAGGTAATCAGCCCCAGCATTTT.

This clonotype was counted between two and nine times. This chain links TRBV7-6 with TRBJ2-5; D is undetermined. The CDR3 sequence is 13 residues long. The germline gives CDR1 SGHVS, CDR2 FNYEAQ. V was clipped by 2 bases and J by 0 bases, with 4 bases between them. The DNA of the CDR3 is TGTGCCAGCAGCTTATTAAACCAAGAGACCCAGTACTTC. The encoded protein is CASSLLNQETQYF.

V and J are TRBV7-2 and TRBJ2-3; weak D call: TRBD1 (7 bases). Between the trimmed V and J ends, which lost 6 bases and 6 bases, there was a span of 13 bases. Looked up from germline, CDR1 is SGHTA and CDR2 is FQGNSA. This CDR3 is built from 13 residues. The CDR3 nucleotides read TGTGCCAGCAGGGAGGGGGCTTTGGATACGCAGTATTTT. Translated: CASREGALDTQYF.

The CDR3 here is CASNSRQGSPTQYF. For the CDR3, the DNA is TGTGCCAGCAACTCGAGACAGGGGTCACCGACCCAGTACTTC. This sequence joins TRBV27 and TRBJ2-5; 8 nucleotides match TRBD1. The CDR3 consists of 14 residues. Germline V gives CDR1 MNHEY, CDR2 SMNVEV (reference sequence). J was trimmed by 7 bases and V by 7 bases; bases with no gene match: 11.

The genes are TRBV20-1 and TRBJ2-1; tentatively, D is TRBD1 or TRBD2 (6 bases each). CDR1 and CDR2 from the germline V gene are DFQATT and SNEGSKA (reference sequence). Deletions cut 5 bases from V and 6 bases from J, with 20 bases between. CDR3 length equals 15 residues. The CDR3 DNA reads TGCAGTGCTCTCTATGCTACCACGGGGGCCAATGAGCAGTTCTTC. It codes for CSALYATTGANEQFF.

This clonotype was found a few times. This chain uses TRBV5-4 with TRBJ2-3, with D perhaps TRBD1 (6 bases). The CDR3 covers 15 residues. CDR1 SGHNT and CDR2 YYREEE come from the germline V gene (reference sequence). The V and J ends lost 3 bases and 2 bases respectively, with 13 bases between them. The CDR3 region is CASSSRGQSTDTQYF. The CDR3 nucleotides are TGTGCCAGCAGCTCGCGTGGACAGTCCACAGATACGCAGTATTTT.

This clonotype was observed a handful of times. The chain is built from TRBV5-1 and TRBJ2-3, with 15 bases lining up with TRBD2. CDR3 length: 15 residues. The V and J ends lost 4 bases and 10 bases, in that order; junction bases with no gene match: 7. The V gene's germline CDR1 is SGHRS and CDR2 YFSETQ. CDR3 sequence reads: CASSGLAGGQTAQYF. The CDR3 DNA reads as TGCGCCAGCAGCGGACTAGCGGGGGGGCAGACGGCGCAGTATTTT. Supplemented by reference TRBV5-1 and TRBJ2-3, the full variable domain reads KAGVTQTPRYLIKTRGQQVTLSCSPISGHRSVSWYQQTPGQGLQFLFEYFSETQRNKGNFPGRFSGRQFSNSRSEMNVSTLELGDSALYLCASSGLAGGQTAQYFGPGTRLTVL.

This chain connects TRBV11-2 to TRBJ1-6, with 9 bases lining up with TRBD1. CDR3 length: 18 residues. Germline V gives CDR1 SGHAT, CDR2 FQNNGV. Losses at the gene ends were 5 bases for V and 7 bases for J; bases not matched to a gene: 15. The chain's CDR3 is CASSTGTGFKKGNSPLHF. The CDR3, as DNA: TGTGCCAGCAGCACCGGGACAGGGTTCAAGAAGGGAAATTCACCCCTCCACTTT. The full variable domain, in which reference TRBV11-2 and TRBJ1-6 provide the parts outside the CDR3, is EAGVAQSPRYKIIEKRQSVAFWCNPISGHATLYWYQQILGQGPKLLIQFQNNGVVDDSQLPKDRFSAERLKGVDSTLKIQPAKLEDSAVYLCASSTGTGFKKGNSPLHFGNGTRLTVT.

The rearrangement links TRBV18 to TRBJ2-6; D may be TRBD1 (6 bases). Germline V gene sequence: CDR1 KGHSH, CDR2 LQKENI. Trimming stripped 2 bases from V and 2 bases from J, with 7 bases between. The CDR3 runs to 15 residues. CDR3 loop: CASSPNRAGANVLTF. The DNA of the CDR3 is TGTGCCAGCTCACCAAACAGGGCTGGGGCCAACGTCCTGACTTTC.

This clonotype has only a few counts. This rearrangement joins TRBV5-1 to TRBJ2-5, with D tentatively TRBD1 (7 bases). V was clipped by 2 bases and J by 5 bases, with 16 bases between them. There are 15 residues in the CDR3. Germline V gene lookup returns CDR1 SGHRS and CDR2 YFSETQ. The CDR3 protein is CASSFGGGPGETQYF. CDR3 bases: TGCGCCAGCAGCTTTGGAGGGGGCCCGGGGGAGACCCAGTACTTC.

This clonotype was picked up a small number of times. The genes are TRBV5-5 and TRBJ2-3; perhaps TRBD2 as D (6 bases). V was shortened by 3 bases and J by 5 bases, with 13 bases between the two germline ends. Germline CDR1 SGHKS, CDR2 YYEKEE (reference sequence). The CDR3 totals 14 residues. The CDR3 is CASSSGTEGDTQYF. The CDR3 DNA sequence: TGTGCCAGCAGCTCTGGGACGGAGGGAGATACGCAGTATTTT.

This clonotype was counted between two and nine times. The chain recombines TRBV5-4 with TRBJ2-1, with D perhaps TRBD2 (6 bases). The CDR3 has 17 amino acids. V dropped 0 bases and J dropped 1 base, with 14 bases sitting between them. Germline V gene data show CDR1 as SGHNT and CDR2 as YYREEE (reference sequence). The CDR3 spells CASSLVLGGASYNEQFF. CDR3 coding DNA: TGTGCCAGCAGCTTGGTCCTTGGAGGGGCGTCCTACAATGAGCAGTTCTTC. Full variable domain (missing parts from reference TRBV5-4 and TRBJ2-1): ETGVTQSPTHLIKTRGQQVTLRCSSQSGHNTVSWYQQALGQGPQFIFQYYREEENGRGNFPPRFSGLQFPNYSSELNVNALELDDSALYLCASSLVLGGASYNEQFFGPGTRLTVL.

This clonotype was counted between two and nine times. The CDR3 sequence is CASRPSSVGQHTQYF. The CDR3 bases are TGTGCCAGCAGACCCAGCTCCGTTGGACAGCATACGCAGTATTTT. This chain links TRBV12-3 or TRBV12-4 with TRBJ2-3; tentative D call: TRBD1 (6 bases). Trimming took 6 bases from V and 7 from J, leaving 20 bases between them. The CDR3 totals 15 residues.

The table lists this clonotype with a few counts. This chain uses TRBV7-8 with TRBJ2-7; possible D gene TRBD1, 5 bases. The CDR3 runs to 14 residues. CDR1 and CDR2 (germline): SGHVS, FQNEAQ. V shed 5 bases and J shed 0 bases, with 11 bases lying between them. Here the CDR3 reads CASSTRTHSYEQYF. The CDR3 DNA sequence: TGTGCCAGCAGCACCAGGACACACTCCTACGAGCAGTACTTC.

The V gene is TRBV7-8, the J gene TRBJ1-1; weak D call: TRBD1 (6 bases). Looked up from germline, CDR1 is SGHVS and CDR2 is FQNEAQ. This CDR3 is built from 15 residues. Trimming pared 8 bases from V and 3 bases from J, leaving 19 bases between. CDR3: CASRTQGYEDTEAFF. The DNA of the CDR3 is TGTGCCAGCCGGACACAGGGTTATGAAGACACTGAAGCTTTCTTT.

This chain joins TRBV19 and TRBJ1-2, with 7 bases matching TRBD1. The CDR3 is made up of 15 amino acids. V was clipped by 7 bases and J by 7 bases; unmatched bases: 15. CDR1 and CDR2 (germline): LNHDA, SQIVND (reference sequence). The CDR3 DNA is TGTGCCAGTACTCCCCAGGGCACAGGGGTCGGTGGCTACACCTTC. Protein sequence: CASTPQGTGVGGYTF.

In this sample, this clonotype turned up a few times. The J gene is TRBJ2-5, the V gene TRBV3-1, with 9 bases fitting TRBD2. CDR1 is LGHDT and CDR2 is YNNKEL in the germline V gene (reference sequence). The CDR3 spans 15 residues. V shed 1 base and J 3 bases; nucleotides not matched to a gene: 3. CDR3 nucleotides: TGTGCCAGCAGCCAAGGGACTAGCGTAGAAGAGACCCAGTACTTC. It encodes CASSQGTSVEETQYF.

This clonotype was seen only a few times. V gene TRBV5-1 combines with J gene TRBJ2-3; 7 nucleotides line up with TRBD1. There are 13 residues in the CDR3. Losses at the gene ends were 3 bases for V and 11 bases for J; bases not matched to a gene: 9. Germline V gene lookup returns CDR1 SGHRS and CDR2 YFSETQ. The CDR3 loop is CASSSRQGSMQYF. The CDR3 DNA sequence: TGCGCCAGCAGCTCGAGACAGGGCTCGATGCAGTATTTT.

This clonotype was detected a few times. The chain carries TRBV7-9 and TRBJ1-5; D not certain. CDR3 length: 16 residues. Trimming removed 0 bases from V and 1 base from J, with 10 bases in between. Germline lookup yields CDR1 SEHNR and CDR2 FQNEAQ (reference sequence). The CDR3 region is CASSLASRGSNQPQHF. The DNA for the CDR3 is TGTGCCAGCAGCTTAGCATCCCGAGGCAGCAATCAGCCCCAGCATTTT.

This clonotype was recorded a few times. V is TRBV2 and J is TRBJ2-7; 7 nucleotides match TRBD1. The V gene end was trimmed by 3 bases and the J gene end by 0 bases; junction bases not matched to a gene: 11. Germline V gene sequence: CDR1 SNHLY, CDR2 FYNNEI. This CDR3 has 17 residues. CDR3 nucleotides: TGTGCCAGCAGTGAGGACCAAACAGGGGCCCTCTCCTACGAGCAGTACGTC. Translated, it gives CASSEDQTGALSYEQYV.

The chain employs TRBV15 and TRBJ2-2, with D uncertain. The CDR3 covers 15 residues. The germline V and J ends were trimmed by 0 bases and 5 bases, with 10 bases remaining between them. Per germline, CDR1 LNHNV and CDR2 YYDKDF (reference sequence). The CDR3 sequence: CATSRDRWRTGELFF. In nucleotides, the CDR3 is TGTGCCACCAGCAGAGATCGGTGGCGGACCGGGGAGCTGTTTTTT.

Only a few counts were recorded for this clonotype. J is TRBJ2-3 and V is TRBV9; tentative D call: TRBD2 (6 bases). Germline V lookup: CDR1 SGDLS, CDR2 YYNGEE. CDR3 size: 16 residues. With 3 bases removed from V and 1 base from J, the gap between germline ends came to 15 bases. CDR3 in DNA: TGTGCCAGCAGCGAACCGCCACAGCGGGGCACAGATACGCAGTATTTT. Amino acid sequence: CASSEPPQRGTDTQYF.

The CDR3 is CASSFLTGGLSPLHF. DNA of the CDR3: TGTGCCAGCAGTTTTTTGACAGGGGGCCTTTCACCCCTCCACTTT. The J gene is TRBJ1-6, the V gene TRBV12-3 or TRBV12-4, with TRBD1 matching 10 bases. Trimming removed 3 bases from V and 9 bases from J; junction bases left unmatched: 5. This CDR3 contains 15 residues.

This clonotype was observed a handful of times. The CDR3 sequence is CSASYPSGETDTQYF. For the CDR3, the DNA is TGCAGTGCTAGTTATCCTAGCGGGGAAACAGATACGCAGTATTTT. V gene TRBV20-1 combines with J gene TRBJ2-3; 9 nucleotides line up with TRBD2. CDR1 is DFQATT, CDR2 SNEGSKA, per germline (reference sequence). V gave up 3 bases and J gave up 3 bases; unmatched junction bases: 7. CDR3 length: 15 residues.